What follows are 32 T cell receptor beta chains derived from one specimen sequenced in a study of blood T cell dynamics during melanoma immunotherapy. Time point indicated: week 3, after first cycle of checkpoint inhibitor. Using immunoSEQ multiplex PCR, the repertoire was profiled, and TCRdb retains in-frame clones only, with some absent. This table holds roughly 4,200 clones, about 88% found once. Sample: blood, taken from a patient treated with checkpoint blockade. The receptor set was obtained from a human donor with melanoma.

This chain connects TRBV7-8 to TRBJ2-1; 9 nucleotides match TRBD1. V lost 4 bases, J lost 8 bases, and 6 bases stayed unmatched. The germline CDR1 and CDR2 sequences are SGHVS and FQNEAQ. The CDR3 sequence is 14 residues long. The CDR3 nucleotides read TGTGCCAGCAGCTACCGGGACAGGGTGCATGAGCAGTTCTTC. Its translation is CASSYRDRVHEQFF.

J is TRBJ2-5 and V is TRBV5-1, with D possibly TRBD2 on 5 matching bases. Germline CDR1 and CDR2: SGHRS and YFSETQ. V was trimmed by 0 bases and J by 4 bases, leaving 10 bases between them. The CDR3 runs to 14 residues. The CDR3 DNA follows: TGCGCCAGCAGCTTGGCGGGGTCTCTAGAGACCCAGTACTTC. This encodes CASSLAGSLETQYF.

V usage is TRBV12-1 and J usage is TRBJ2-7; TRBD2 was called by the table and not checked on the DNA. TRBV12-1 is labeled a pseudogene. The CDR3 is 15 residues long. The CDR3 nucleotides read TGTGCCAGCAGCCGCGGACTAGCCGTTTCCTACGAGCAGTACTTC. Its protein is CASSRGLAVSYEQYF.

This clone was recorded a few times. The gene calls are TRBV20-1 and TRBJ2-7; D gene uncertain. The CDR3 contains 11 residues. Trimming took 7 bases from V and 5 from J, leaving 12 bases between them. Germline CDR1 reads DFQATT; CDR2 reads SNEGSKA (reference sequence). For the CDR3, the DNA is TGCAGTGTCGGAGATGGCGACGAGCAGTACTTC. Protein product: CSVGDGDEQYF.

The chain uses TRBV5-6 and TRBJ2-5; 9 positions match TRBD2. CDR3 length equals 17 residues. V trimming: 4 bases; J trimming: 2 bases; junction bases outside the gene matches: 12. CDR1 is SGHDT and CDR2 is YYEEEE in the germline V gene. DNA for the CDR3: TGTGCCAGCAGCCCGAGCGGGGGGCCGAAGGCACAAGAGACCCAGTACTTC. Its translation is CASSPSGGPKAQETQYF.

This clone was seen only a few times. The rearrangement joins TRBV5-4 to TRBJ2-1, with 9 bases that match TRBD1. The V segment lost 5 bases and the J segment 0 bases; nucleotides outside the gene matches: 6. Germline V lookup: CDR1 SGHNT, CDR2 YYREEE (reference sequence). The CDR3 runs 16 residues. CDR3 protein: CASSSGTGTSYNEQFF. In DNA, the CDR3 is TGTGCCAGCAGTTCCGGGACAGGGACCTCCTACAATGAGCAGTTCTTC.

The J gene is TRBJ1-1, the V gene TRBV6-5; a possible D gene is TRBD1 (6 bases). Per the germline V gene, CDR1 is MNHEY and CDR2 is SVGAGI. The CDR3 has 13 amino acids. Deletions cut 8 bases from V and 7 bases from J, with 17 bases between. Here the CDR3 DNA reads TGTGCCAGCTCCAAGGGGGTGGACCTTGAAGCTTTCTTT. It translates to CASSKGVDLEAFF.

The genes are TRBV7-9 and TRBJ1-4; D is perhaps TRBD1 (6 bases). This CDR3 has 15 amino acids. Per germline, CDR1 SEHNR and CDR2 FQNEAQ (reference sequence). Trimming removed 7 bases at V and 7 bases at J, with 19 bases between. CDR3 loop: CASTPAQGGGEKLFF. The DNA for the CDR3 is TGTGCCAGCACCCCCGCACAGGGAGGGGGTGAAAAACTGTTTTTT.

A single count supports this clone. This chain uses TRBV29-1 with TRBJ1-1, with D possibly being TRBD1 (5 bases). Trimming pared 7 bases from V and 1 base from J, leaving 16 bases between. The CDR3 consists of 14 residues. CDR1 is SQVTM, CDR2 ANQGSEA, per germline. CDR3 in DNA: TGCAGCGCCCCAGTCCGGGGCCAGAACACTGAAGCTTTCTTT. Amino acid sequence: CSAPVRGQNTEAFF.

The chain uses TRBV4-1 and TRBJ2-1; D call uncertain. Looked up from germline, CDR1 is MGHRA and CDR2 is YSYEKL. The CDR3 runs to 12 residues. Between the trimmed V and J ends, which lost 0 bases and 8 bases, there was a span of 5 bases. CDR3 residues: CASSQDPDEQFF. The CDR3 DNA reads as TGCGCCAGCAGCCAAGATCCGGATGAGCAGTTCTTC.

The genes are TRBV5-1 and TRBJ1-1; D is unresolved. Germline CDR1 SGHRS, CDR2 YFSETQ. This CDR3 contains 13 residues. Trimming took off 0 bases at V and 5 bases at J, with 8 bases between the two ends. In nucleotides, the CDR3 is TGCGCCAGCAGCTTGGTAAGGGAAACTGAAGCTTTCTTT. Its translation is CASSLVRETEAFF.

The genes are TRBV5-1 and TRBJ1-2; D gene uncertain. This CDR3 is built from 15 residues. CDR1 is SGHRS and CDR2 is YFSETQ in the germline V gene. Trimming pared 1 base from V and 2 bases from J, leaving 12 bases between. The CDR3 coding sequence is TGCGCCAGCAGCTTGAGGATAGGGCACAACTATGGCTACACCTTC. Its translation: CASSLRIGHNYGYTF.

This chain connects TRBV2 to TRBJ2-7; unclear D gene. V lost 5 bases and J 0 bases, leaving 8 bases between the germline ends. The CDR3 sequence is 13 residues long. The V gene's germline CDR1 is SNHLY and CDR2 FYNNEI. CDR3 coding DNA: TGTGCCAGCAGTCCGCAGGTCTCCTACGAGCAGTACTTC. This translates into CASSPQVSYEQYF. Full variable domain (outside the CDR3, taken from reference TRBV2 and TRBJ2-7): EPEVTQTPSHQVTQMGQEVILRCVPISNHLYFYWYRQILGQKVEFLVSFYNNEISEKSEIFDDQFSVERPDGSNFTLKIRSTKLEDSAMYFCASSPQVSYEQYFGPGTRLTVT.

V usage is TRBV14 and J usage is TRBJ2-1; no clear D. In germline, CDR1 is SGHDN, CDR2 FVKESK. The CDR3 is made up of 13 amino acids. V lost 1 base and J lost 12, with 13 bases in between. The CDR3 nucleotides read TGTGCCAGCAGCCAAGTCGCCATCGGTTGGCAGTTCTTC. Protein sequence: CASSQVAIGWQFF.

The V gene is TRBV27, the J gene TRBJ2-1; TRBD2 agrees at 11 bases. The CDR3 sequence is 15 residues long. V gave up 5 bases and J gave up 6 bases; unmatched junction bases: 6. Looked up from germline, CDR1 is MNHEY and CDR2 is SMNVEV (reference sequence). The CDR3 protein is CASSPYSGGANEQFF. CDR3 coding DNA: TGTGCCAGCAGTCCCTATAGCGGGGGGGCCAATGAGCAGTTCTTC.

V and J are TRBV12-5 and TRBJ2-5, with D perhaps matching TRBD1 (6 bases). CDR3 length equals 15 residues. Germline V gene lookup returns CDR1 LGHNT and CDR2 FRNRAP. The ends were cut back, 1 base at V and 5 bases at J, with 14 bases in the middle. The CDR3 DNA sequence: TGTGCTAGTGGTTTGGGGGACATCGCAGGGGAGACCCAGTACTTC. Encoded protein: CASGLGDIAGETQYF.

The gene calls are TRBV7-2 and TRBJ1-5; D remains unclear. This CDR3 is built from 15 residues. V was clipped by 5 bases and J by 2 bases, with 13 bases between them. Germline CDR1 SGHTA, CDR2 FQGNSA. The CDR3 is CASSPSPGGNQPQHF. CDR3 nucleotides: TGTGCCAGCAGCCCATCCCCCGGTGGCAATCAGCCCCAGCATTTT.

The chain carries TRBV18 and TRBJ1-2; perhaps TRBD1 as D (5 bases). This CDR3 region has 12 residues. Germline assignment: CDR1 KGHSH and CDR2 LQKENI. V dropped 1 base and J dropped 8 bases, with 8 bases sitting between them. CDR3 sequence: CASSPLSGGYTF. The CDR3, as DNA: TGTGCCAGCTCACCACTCTCAGGGGGCTACACCTTC.

The J gene is TRBJ2-1, the V gene TRBV6-4; unclear D gene. The germline gives CDR1 MRHNA, CDR2 SNTAGT. The CDR3 runs 12 residues. The V gene lost 4 bases and the J gene lost 12 bases, with 13 bases spanning the gap. CDR3 protein: CASSGWGRAQFF. DNA of the CDR3: TGTGCCAGCAGTGGTTGGGGAAGAGCGCAGTTCTTC.

The V gene is TRBV10-2, the J gene TRBJ1-4; TRBD1 aligns across 8 bases. The CDR3 runs to 15 residues. Per the germline V gene, CDR1 is WSHSY and CDR2 is SAAADI. The J segment lost 4 bases and the V segment lost 6 bases, leaving 7 bases of the junction unmatched. CDR3 residues: CASRRQGAVNEKLFF. The CDR3 nucleotides are TGCGCCAGCAGACGGCAGGGGGCCGTTAATGAAAAACTGTTTTTT.

Only one count was recorded for this clone. This chain links TRBV2 with TRBJ2-1; the match to TRBD1 covers 7 bases. The CDR3 runs to 13 residues. Germline CDR1 reads SNHLY; CDR2 reads FYNNEI. Trimming at V came to 5 bases and at J to 9 bases, leaving 7 bases not matched to a gene. The DNA for the CDR3 is TGTGCCAGCAGTACCGAACAGGGGAGTGAGCAGTTCTTC. It encodes CASSTEQGSEQFF.

The rearrangement uses TRBV5-1 and TRBJ2-5; 7 bases are a match to TRBD1. The trim removed 0 bases at V and 3 bases at J, leaving 5 bases unmatched. This CDR3 is built from 15 residues. Germline V CDR1 and CDR2: SGHRS, YFSETQ. DNA for the CDR3: TGCGCCAGCAGCTTGGGGGGACAGCTTAAAGAGACCCAGTACTTC. It is translated as CASSLGGQLKETQYF.

This clone occurred once. The chain carries TRBV19 and TRBJ2-7; D is uncertain. The V and J ends lost 1 base and 3 bases respectively, with 13 bases between them. Germline V gene sequence: CDR1 LNHDA, CDR2 SQIVND (reference sequence). This CDR3 contains 15 residues. CDR3 residues: CASSIATVAIYEQYF. The CDR3 DNA follows: TGTGCCAGTAGTATAGCTACGGTCGCAATCTACGAGCAGTACTTC. Based on the CDR3 plus reference TRBV19 and TRBJ2-7, the full variable domain is DGGITQSPKYLFRKEGQNVTLSCEQNLNHDAMYWYRQDPGQGLRLIYYSQIVNDFQKGDIAEGYSVSREKKESFPLTVTSAQKNPTAFYLCASSIATVAIYEQYFGPGTRLTVT.

The rearrangement uses TRBV29-1 and TRBJ2-1; the match to TRBD2 covers 7 bases. Germline V gene sequence: CDR1 SQVTM, CDR2 ANQGSEA. The trim removed 4 bases at V and 3 bases at J, leaving 6 bases unmatched. The CDR3 covers 14 residues. CDR3 region: CSVAGGRGYNEQFF. In nucleotides, the CDR3 is TGCAGCGTTGCTGGCGGGAGAGGCTACAATGAGCAGTTCTTC.

The rearrangement links TRBV5-1 to TRBJ2-7; D may correspond to TRBD1 or TRBD2 (6 bases each). From germline, CDR1 is SGHRS and CDR2 YFSETQ. The V gene lost 4 bases and the J gene lost 2 bases, with 22 bases spanning the gap. The CDR3 is 17 amino acids. DNA for the CDR3: TGCGCCAGCAGCCCCGGGTCCTACGGGGGCCCTCCCTACGAGCAGTACTTC. Its protein product is CASSPGSYGGPPYEQYF. The entire variable domain, with the rest obtained from reference TRBV5-1 and TRBJ2-7, is as follows: KAGVTQTPRYLIKTRGQQVTLSCSPISGHRSVSWYQQTPGQGLQFLFEYFSETQRNKGNFPGRFSGRQFSNSRSEMNVSTLELGDSALYLCASSPGSYGGPPYEQYFGPGTRLTVT.

This clone was observed a single time. V gene TRBV10-3 combines with J gene TRBJ1-3, with 7 bases lining up with TRBD2. The closer fit of TRBJ2-2 to the DNA end suggests the J call may be wrong. Germline lookup yields CDR1 ENHRY and CDR2 SYGVKD. The length of the CDR3 is 16 residues. The CDR3 sequence is CAISEKASGNTGELFF. CDR3 in DNA: TGTGCCATCAGTGAGAAGGCTAGCGGTAACACCGGGGAGCTGTTTTTT.

J is TRBJ2-1 and V is TRBV27, with D unresolved. V was trimmed by 0 bases and J by 6 bases, leaving 6 bases between them. The CDR3 runs to 13 residues. CDR1 and CDR2 (germline): MNHEY, SMNVEV (reference sequence). In nucleotides, the CDR3 is TGTGCCAGCAGTTTATCGCTGGGCAATGAGCAGTTCTTC. Amino acid sequence: CASSLSLGNEQFF.

V gene TRBV9 combines with J gene TRBJ1-5; 7 bases are shared with TRBD1. V trimming: 2 bases; J trimming: 0 bases; junction bases outside the gene matches: 5. The CDR3 runs 16 residues. Germline V gives CDR1 SGDLS, CDR2 YYNGEE. As DNA, the CDR3 is TGTGCCAGCAGCGTTAGACAGGGCCATAGCAATCAGCCCCAGCATTTT. Translated: CASSVRQGHSNQPQHF.

This chain connects TRBV15 to TRBJ1-2, with 8 bases matching TRBD1. V dropped 3 bases and J dropped 5; count of bases not matched to a gene: 11. This CDR3 spans 16 amino acids. The germline V gene encodes CDR1 LNHNV and CDR2 YYDKDF (reference sequence). The CDR3 coding sequence is TGTGCCACCAGCAGGCCGGGGCAGGGGGCAGGGTATGGCTACACCTTC. It translates to CATSRPGQGAGYGYTF.

This rearrangement joins TRBV6-4 to TRBJ1-5, with D possibly TRBD1 on 6 matching bases. Germline assignment: CDR1 MRHNA and CDR2 SNTAGT. Trimming took off 3 bases at V and 0 bases at J, with 15 bases between the two ends. The CDR3 length is 17 residues. The CDR3 sequence: CASSEIWGQNSNQPQHF. For the CDR3, the DNA is TGTGCCAGCAGTGAGATTTGGGGGCAGAATAGCAATCAGCCCCAGCATTTT.

The rearrangement joins TRBV6-5 to TRBJ1-5; D gene uncertain. From germline, CDR1 is MNHEY and CDR2 SVGAGI. Trimming removed 4 bases at V and 4 bases at J, with 11 bases between. CDR3 length: 14 amino acids. The CDR3: CASSSTGENQPQHF. In nucleotides, the CDR3 is TGTGCCAGCAGTTCCACGGGCGAAAATCAGCCCCAGCATTTT.

The chain is built from TRBV6-5 and TRBJ1-3; weak D call: TRBD1 (5 bases). Trimming removed 0 bases from V and 2 bases from J, with 11 bases in between. The germline V gene has CDR1 MNHEY and CDR2 SVGAGI. This CDR3 region has 16 residues. As DNA, the CDR3 is TGTGCCAGCAGTTACTCGAGGGGTCAAGCTGGAAACACCATATATTTT. Its translation is CASSYSRGQAGNTIYF.